The text below deals with one TCR beta chain. Its specificity is not known. The sample comes from a study of cytomegalovirus exposure and HLA in healthy donors. The PCR was carried out with 60 Vbeta primers and 13 Jbeta primers. Assay: immunoSEQ multiplex PCR; the TCRdb copy retains only in-frame clones and omits some. The sample contains roughly 250,000 clones, about 75% of which appear only once. The study, taken as a whole, reports: A later analysis linked a missense variant in DCLRE1C to the trimming of TCR beta V and J genes.

This CDR3 has 17 amino acids. V was pared by 3 bases and J by 0 bases, with 4 bases of the junction left unmatched. CDR1 is SGHDN, CDR2 FVKESK, per germline. This TCR derives from a female donor in good health and CMV-seronegative. The sample was PBMCs. The chain couples TRBV14 to TRBJ2-2; TRBD1 aligns across 10 bases. The CDR3 loop is CASSQPGQGPNTGELFF. CDR3 DNA: TGTGCCAGCAGCCAGCCGGGACAGGGGCCGAACACCGGGGAGCTGTTTTTT.